The text below deals with one T cell receptor (beta chain). The sample has other DNA sequences that encode this CDR3 too. Genomic DNA (from each subset) was split evenly across several immunoSEQ plates. The data were produced by immunoSEQ multiplex PCR, yet TCRdb's version contains in-frame clones alone and is incomplete. This table holds 2 million to 3 million clones, roughly 93% found once. The data belong to a study of shared clonotypes between healthy human individuals. Background on the study: CD4 naive and memory got three plates each, CD8 naive two, CD8 memory one.

This CDR3 is 14 amino acids long. Germline loops: CDR1 SGHRS, CDR2 YFSETQ. Trimming removed 4 bases from V and 7 bases from J; junction bases left unmatched: 4. Healthy HIV-negative adults with no recent acute infections or vaccinations were recruited as donors. Every donor, a Caucasian adult, lived in Nashville, Tennessee. The V gene is TRBV5-1, the J gene TRBJ1-4, with 10 nucleotides matching TRBD1. The receptor was isolated from a man between 18 and 29 years old in good health. Some clones in this sample may be carry-over from other donors' samples. Material for sequencing was naive CD4+ T cells from PBMCs. The sample's subset: CD45RA+ positively selected. The CDR3 coding sequence is TGCGCCAGCAGCATTAGGACAGGGGGTGAAAAACTGTTTTTT. It codes for CASSIRTGGEKLFF.